The 22 T cell receptor beta chains below were found in one sample sequenced in a study of type 1 regulatory T cells. These receptors' antigens are unknown. TCRdb called the reads again in MiXCR, with one record for every CDR3 protein. The sample lists about 67,000 distinct CDR3 sequences; roughly half were seen once. Specimen: cultured non-Tr1 T cells, either the whole culture or a sorted T cell fraction (not recorded which). The receptors come from a human donor in good health.

This clonotype has just a few counts. The chain combines TRBV5-5 with TRBJ1-1; weak D call: TRBD1 (5 bases). Trimming stripped 3 bases from V and 2 bases from J, with 11 bases between. The CDR3 runs to 14 residues. Germline CDR1 and CDR2: SGHKS and YYEKEE (reference sequence). CDR3 DNA sequence: TGTGCCAGCAGCTCCCGAACAGGCAACACTGAAGCTTTCTTT. Amino acid sequence: CASSSRTGNTEAFF.

This clonotype was found a few times. This chain's CDR3 is CASSGTYNTEAFF. As DNA, the CDR3 is TGTGCCAGCAGTGGGACATACAACACTGAAGCTTTCTTT. The V gene is TRBV6-1, the J gene TRBJ1-1, with D perhaps TRBD1 (5 bases). From germline, CDR1 is MNHNS and CDR2 SASEGT. Trimming cost V 4 bases and J 2 bases, with 8 bases left between them. This CDR3 is 13 amino acids long.

J is TRBJ2-3 and V is TRBV6-1; D is possibly TRBD1 or TRBD2 (6 bases each). The CDR3 sequence is 15 residues long. The germline V and J ends were trimmed by 4 bases and 3 bases, with 14 bases remaining between them. Looked up from germline, CDR1 is MNHNS and CDR2 is SASEGT. CDR3 nucleotide sequence: TGTGCCAGCAGTGTTTCGGGGGCCGAGACAGATACGCAGTATTTT. This encodes CASSVSGAETDTQYF.

The CDR3 sequence: CASSLAYGETQYF. DNA of the CDR3: TGTGCCAGCAGCTTAGCATACGGAGAGACCCAGTACTTC. The chain combines TRBV7-2 with TRBJ2-5; D is ambiguous. Deletions cut 0 bases from V and 4 bases from J, with 6 bases between. The CDR3 runs 13 residues. Germline assignment: CDR1 SGHTA and CDR2 FQGNSA.

The chain recombines TRBV7-9 with TRBJ1-6, with D possibly TRBD1 on 5 matching bases. Germline V gives CDR1 SEHNR, CDR2 FQNEAQ (reference sequence). The CDR3 sequence is 16 residues long. Trimming took 1 base from V and 9 from J, leaving 16 bases between them. The CDR3 loop is CASSLERIGGRSPLHF. CDR3 nucleotide sequence: TGTGCCAGCAGCTTAGAACGTATTGGGGGACGTTCACCCCTCCACTTT.

This sequence joins TRBV19 and TRBJ2-5; D is perhaps TRBD2 (6 bases). V lost 3 bases and J 4 bases, leaving 9 bases between the germline ends. The CDR3 covers 13 residues. Germline V CDR1 and CDR2: LNHDA, SQIVND (reference sequence). The CDR3 loop reads CASSMRGAETQYF. The CDR3 nucleotides read TGTGCCAGTAGTATGCGCGGGGCAGAGACCCAGTACTTC.

The rearrangement uses TRBV5-5 and TRBJ2-4; 7 bases are shared with TRBD2. The length of the CDR3 is 16 residues. With 4 bases clipped from V and 2 bases from J, the junction kept 9 bases outside the gene matches. Germline V gene lookup returns CDR1 SGHKS and CDR2 YYEKEE (reference sequence). The CDR3: CASSPGLVGTKNIQYF. Written as DNA, the CDR3 is TGTGCCAGCAGCCCCGGACTAGTGGGAACCAAAAACATTCAGTACTTC. The full variable domain, rest sourced from reference TRBV5-5 and TRBJ2-4, is DAGVTQSPTHLIKTRGQQVTLRCSPISGHKSVSWYQQVLGQGPQFIFQYYEKEERGRGNFPDRFSARQFPNYSSELNVNALLLGDSALYLCASSPGLVGTKNIQYFGAGTRLSVL.

The CDR3 DNA reads as TGTGCCAGCAGCGTAAGCCGTGGGAACGTCCTGACTTTC. This encodes CASSVSRGNVLTF. V is TRBV9 and J is TRBJ2-6; no definite D call. Trimming took 1 base from V and 10 from J, leaving 9 bases between them. Per the germline V gene, CDR1 is SGDLS and CDR2 is YYNGEE. The CDR3 is 13 residues long. The entire variable domain, with the rest obtained from reference TRBV9 and TRBJ2-6, is as follows: DSGVTQTPKHLITATGQRVTLRCSPRSGDLSVYWYQQSLDQGLQFLIQYYNGEERAKGNILERFSAQQFPDLHSELNLSSLELGDSALYFCASSVSRGNVLTFGAGSRLTVL.

The rearrangement links TRBV18 to TRBJ2-5; possibly TRBD2 for D (5 bases). The V gene lost 2 bases and the J gene lost 3 bases, with 13 bases spanning the gap. Germline assignment: CDR1 KGHSH and CDR2 LQKENI. This CDR3 spans 15 amino acids. CDR3 sequence (DNA): TGTGCCAGCTCACCAGGAGGACCGTTAAAAGAGACCCAGTACTTC. Protein sequence: CASSPGGPLKETQYF.

The gene calls are TRBV2 and TRBJ1-1; D gene uncertain. Germline V gene data show CDR1 as SNHLY and CDR2 as FYNNEI. The length of the CDR3 is 13 residues. Trimming cost V 5 bases and J 0 bases, with 7 bases left between them. DNA of the CDR3: TGTGCCAGCAGTTTGGACCTGAACACTGAAGCTTTCTTT. The encoded protein is CASSLDLNTEAFF.

The J gene is TRBJ1-2, the V gene TRBV6-5; TRBD1 aligns across 12 bases. The trim removed 2 bases at V and 8 bases at J, leaving 0 bases unmatched. CDR1 MNHEY and CDR2 SVGAGI come from the germline V gene. The CDR3 totals 13 residues. CDR3 nucleotides: TGTGCCAGCAGTTACGGGACAGGGGGCGGCTACACCTTC. It specifies CASSYGTGGGYTF.

V and J are TRBV6-2 or TRBV6-3 and TRBJ2-7; D remains unclear. The length of the CDR3 is 12 residues. Trimming removed 6 bases from V and 4 bases from J, with 10 bases in between. CDR1 and CDR2 (germline): MNHEY, SVGEGT. The CDR3 DNA is TGTGCCAGCAGATCGACCTATTACGAGCAGTACTTC. This sequence encodes CASRSTYYEQYF.

This clonotype was observed a few times. This rearrangement joins TRBV24-1 to TRBJ2-3; 8 nucleotides line up with TRBD2. The germline gives CDR1 KGHDR, CDR2 SFDVKD. CDR3 length: 13 amino acids. Unmatched junction bases numbered 1, after V lost 9 bases and J lost 0 bases. The CDR3 DNA reads as TGTGCCACCGGCGGGGGGAGCACAGATACGCAGTATTTT. It specifies CATGGGSTDTQYF.

This clonotype was detected a few times. This chain joins TRBV24-1 and TRBJ1-1; D gene uncertain. Germline V CDR1 and CDR2: KGHDR, SFDVKD. This CDR3 comprises 12 residues. Trimming left V 6 bases short and J 5 bases short, with 9 bases between. The CDR3 DNA reads as TGTGCCACCAGTAACCCGGGGACTGAAGCTTTCTTT. Protein sequence: CATSNPGTEAFF.

V gene TRBV20-1 combines with J gene TRBJ1-4, with 12 bases aligning to TRBD1. The CDR3 consists of 17 residues. The germline V gene has CDR1 DFQATT and CDR2 SNEGSKA (reference sequence). The J segment lost 8 bases and the V segment lost 1 base, leaving 11 bases of the junction unmatched. The CDR3 loop is CSARVAGTGGVYEKLFF. DNA of the CDR3: TGCAGTGCTAGAGTTGCCGGGACAGGGGGCGTTTACGAAAAACTGTTTTTT.

The sample holds a few counts of this clonotype. The chain uses TRBV4-1 and TRBJ1-2, with TRBD1 as a possible D gene (5 bases). This CDR3 contains 14 residues. Germline loops: CDR1 MGHRA, CDR2 YSYEKL. V lost 4 bases and J 5 bases, leaving 14 bases between the germline ends. The CDR3 loop is CASSRGGSRYGYTF. In DNA form, the CDR3 reads TGCGCCAGCAGCCGGGGGGGGTCGAGGTATGGCTACACCTTC.

This chain uses TRBV12-3 or TRBV12-4 with TRBJ1-5; TRBD1 might be the D (6 bases). The CDR3 has 17 residues. V lost 5 bases and J lost 2, with 19 bases in between. The CDR3 DNA reads TGTGCCAGCAGTCAATATTACAGGGACGGGGGCAATCAGCCCCAGCATTTT. Residues: CASSQYYRDGGNQPQHF.

This sequence joins TRBV11-3 and TRBJ1-1; possible D gene TRBD1, 6 bases. The length of the CDR3 is 13 residues. Trimming removed 1 base at V and 7 bases at J, with 10 bases between. Germline CDR1 reads SGHNT; CDR2 reads YENEEA. Here the CDR3 reads CASSLAQDSEAFF. CDR3 DNA: TGTGCCAGCAGCTTAGCCCAGGACAGTGAAGCTTTCTTT.

The genes are TRBV20-1 and TRBJ2-3, with 8 positions matching TRBD2. This CDR3 is 14 amino acids long. Germline V gene data show CDR1 as DFQATT and CDR2 as SNEGSKA (reference sequence). Trimming at V came to 5 bases and at J to 0 bases, leaving 4 bases not matched to a gene. CDR3 nucleotides: TGCAGTGCTCCCGGGACTAGGAGCACAGATACGCAGTATTTT. This encodes CSAPGTRSTDTQYF.

The chain uses TRBV5-5 and TRBJ2-1, with 8 bases lining up with TRBD2. From germline, CDR1 is SGHKS and CDR2 YYEKEE (reference sequence). This CDR3 comprises 16 residues. J was trimmed by 7 bases and V by 0 bases; bases with no gene match: 9. The CDR3 is CASSLAGAGGVNEQFF. The CDR3, as DNA: TGTGCCAGCAGCTTGGCGGGGGCGGGGGGTGTAAATGAGCAGTTCTTC.

Concerning this clonotype itself: A junction boundary mismatches the germline segment, possibly from a read error. The rearrangement links TRBV20-1 to TRBJ1-4; 7 bases line up with TRBD1. Per the germline V gene, CDR1 is DFQATT and CDR2 is SNEGSKA (reference sequence). The CDR3 length is 14 residues. CDR3: CSAGEGTANEKLFF. The CDR3 DNA reads TGCAGTGCTGGAGAAGGGACAGCTAATGAAAAACTGTTTTTT.

The chain joins TRBV19 to TRBJ1-5, with a possible D match to TRBD1 (6 bases). Germline V CDR1 and CDR2: LNHDA, SQIVND (reference sequence). V was shortened by 4 bases and J by 3 bases, with 10 bases between the two germline ends. The length of the CDR3 is 14 residues. CDR3 sequence (DNA): TGTGCCAGTAGTACCGGGACACTCAATCAGCCCCAGCATTTT. Its protein product is CASSTGTLNQPQHF.